This entry lists 32 T cell receptor beta chains sequenced from one sample in a study of cytomegalovirus exposure and HLA in healthy donors. The PCR employed 60 Vbeta primers together with 13 Jbeta primers. Some clones are missing from TCRdb's copy, which holds only in-frame ones; the method was immunoSEQ multiplex PCR. The table records more than 130,000 clones, about 86% of them present only once. Specimen: PBMCs. The receptors originated from a man in his forties in good health and CMV-seropositive.

The rearrangement joins TRBV25-1 to TRBJ2-1, with 12 bases matching TRBD2. The CDR3 is made up of 17 amino acids. In germline, CDR1 is MGHDK, CDR2 SYGVNS. The V and J ends lost 3 bases and 4 bases, in that order; junction bases with no gene match: 7. The CDR3 DNA is TGTGCCAGCAGTGACCCTACTAGCGGGGGGCCTTACAATGAGCAGTTCTTC. This encodes CASSDPTSGGPYNEQFF.

This clone was found once. The chain employs TRBV19 and TRBJ1-6; no clear D gene. The CDR3 is 17 residues long. V lost 3 bases to trimming and J lost 1 base, with 13 bases between them. Germline CDR1 reads LNHDA; CDR2 reads SQIVND (reference sequence). The CDR3 here is CASSILPRGSYNSPLHF. In nucleotides, the CDR3 is TGTGCCAGTAGTATCCTTCCTCGGGGATCCTATAATTCACCCCTCCACTTT.

The gene calls are TRBV6-4 and TRBJ1-5, with 7 bases matching TRBD1. V shed 2 bases, J shed 6 bases, and the junction held 1 base outside the gene matches. Germline V gene sequence: CDR1 MRHNA, CDR2 SNTAGT. The CDR3 has 13 amino acids. The CDR3 DNA reads TGTGCCAGCAGTGACCACAGGGGTCAGCCCCAGCATTTT. It codes for CASSDHRGQPQHF.

The chain joins TRBV29-1 to TRBJ2-7; TRBD1 aligns across 7 bases. Per the germline V gene, CDR1 is SQVTM and CDR2 is ANQGSEA. This CDR3 has 15 amino acids. J lost 3 bases, V lost 3 bases, and 11 bases had no gene match. The DNA of the CDR3 is TGCAGCGTTGAGGGTTGGGCAGGGGGAAACTACGAGCAGTACTTC. It is translated as CSVEGWAGGNYEQYF.

This clone was counted between two and nine times. The chain uses TRBV5-1 and TRBJ2-1; 9 positions match TRBD2. This CDR3 has 16 residues. V lost 6 bases, J lost 7 bases, and 14 bases stayed unmatched. Germline V gene sequence: CDR1 SGHRS, CDR2 YFSETQ. The CDR3 region is CASTLGSSGIENEQFF. As DNA, the CDR3 is TGCGCCAGCACACTGGGTTCTAGCGGGATAGAGAATGAGCAGTTCTTC.

The chain couples TRBV29-1 to TRBJ2-7; maybe TRBD2 (6 bases). Germline V gives CDR1 SQVTM, CDR2 ANQGSEA. With 0 bases removed from V and 7 bases from J, the gap between germline ends came to 19 bases. There are 15 residues in the CDR3. The CDR3 here is CSVEDPVRGMEEQYF. DNA of the CDR3: TGCAGCGTTGAAGATCCCGTCCGGGGGATGGAGGAGCAGTACTTC.

The CDR3 sequence is CASSIEAGIQSGANVLTF. In nucleotides, the CDR3 is TGCGCCAGCAGCATTGAAGCAGGGATTCAATCTGGGGCCAACGTCCTGACTTTC. The chain uses TRBV5-1 and TRBJ2-6, with D tentatively TRBD1 (5 bases). The CDR3 has 18 residues. CDR1 and CDR2 from the germline V gene are SGHRS and YFSETQ. Deletions cut 4 bases from V and 1 base from J, with 18 bases between.

V gene TRBV9 combines with J gene TRBJ2-3; D gene ambiguous. In germline, CDR1 is SGDLS, CDR2 YYNGEE. V lost 0 bases to trimming and J lost 1 base, with 9 bases between them. The CDR3 sequence is 15 residues long. This chain's CDR3 is CASSVASVGTDTQYF. The CDR3 DNA reads as TGTGCCAGCAGCGTAGCATCAGTGGGCACAGATACGCAGTATTTT. The full variable domain, with the rest looked up from reference TRBV9 and TRBJ2-3, is DSGVTQTPKHLITATGQRVTLRCSPRSGDLSVYWYQQSLDQGLQFLIQYYNGEERAKGNILERFSAQQFPDLHSELNLSSLELGDSALYFCASSVASVGTDTQYFGPGTRLTVL.

The chain employs TRBV4-1 and TRBJ2-1, with 9 bases matching TRBD2. The germline V gene has CDR1 MGHRA and CDR2 YSYEKL. V dropped 0 bases and J dropped 9; count of bases not matched to a gene: 12. CDR3 length equals 17 residues. The CDR3 DNA sequence: TGCGCCAGCAGCCAAGAGCCCCTGGCGGGGGGGCCCGGTGAGCAGTTCTTC. It is translated as CASSQEPLAGGPGEQFF.

The V call is TRBV6-6, the J call TRBJ1-2; 10 nucleotides agree with TRBD1. Germline V gene lookup returns CDR1 MNHNY and CDR2 SVGAGI (reference sequence). V lost 6 bases and J lost 6; bases outside the gene matches: 4. This CDR3 region has 13 residues. CDR3: CASSQDRGDGYTF. The DNA for the CDR3 is TGTGCCAGCAGCCAGGACAGGGGGGATGGCTACACCTTC.

The rearrangement uses TRBV5-1 and TRBJ2-5; D perhaps matches TRBD1 (6 bases). V gave up 4 bases and J gave up 4 bases, with 23 bases separating them. Germline-derived CDR1 and CDR2 are SGHRS and YFSETQ. The CDR3 is 17 amino acids. The CDR3 reads CASSRSMDSGTGETQYF. The CDR3 DNA reads as TGCGCCAGCAGCCGATCCATGGACAGCGGAACGGGAGAGACCCAGTACTTC.

Concerning this clone: Other DNA sequences in this sample translate to the same CDR3. The J gene is TRBJ2-7, the V gene TRBV19; D might be TRBD1 (6 bases). The ends were cut back, 6 bases at V and 0 bases at J, with 12 bases in the middle. There are 14 residues in the CDR3. CDR1 is LNHDA, CDR2 SQIVND, per germline (reference sequence). CDR3 nucleotides: TGTGCCAGTAGCGACAGGCCGTACTCCTACGAGCAGTACTTC. Protein: CASSDRPYSYEQYF.

The chain couples TRBV2 to TRBJ1-2, with 9 bases lining up with TRBD1. Looked up from germline, CDR1 is SNHLY and CDR2 is FYNNEI. V lost 7 bases to trimming and J lost 6 bases; unmatched junction nucleotides: 9. CDR3 size: 14 residues. Written as DNA, the CDR3 is TGTGCCAGCAATTTGTACAGGGGGCTGGATGGCTACACCTTC. Its protein is CASNLYRGLDGYTF.

This clone was picked up one time. The rearrangement links TRBV4-1 to TRBJ2-7; 15 bases are shared with TRBD2. The germline gives CDR1 MGHRA, CDR2 YSYEKL. V lost 5 bases to trimming and J lost 6 bases; unmatched junction nucleotides: 2. The CDR3 contains 14 residues. DNA of the CDR3: TGCGCCAGCAGCTCGGGACTAGCGGGAGGCGAGCAGTACTTC. Translated, it gives CASSSGLAGGEQYF.

This sequence joins TRBV5-4 and TRBJ2-6, with a tentative D call TRBD1 (6 bases). Germline loops: CDR1 SGHNT, CDR2 YYREEE (reference sequence). Deletions cut 3 bases from V and 3 bases from J, with 13 bases between. This CDR3 region has 16 residues. The CDR3 DNA follows: TGTGCCAGCAGCTCCCCAGGGGAAGGTGGGGCCAACGTCCTGACTTTC. This gives the protein CASSSPGEGGANVLTF.

The CDR3 bases are TGTGCCAGTAGTCCCGGACAGGGATATCAGCCCCAGCATTTT. Translating it yields CASSPGQGYQPQHF. The rearrangement joins TRBV19 to TRBJ1-5; the match to TRBD1 covers 8 bases. The length of the CDR3 is 14 residues. V lost 5 bases and J lost 5; bases outside the gene matches: 5. Germline V CDR1 and CDR2: LNHDA, SQIVND (reference sequence).

This chain links TRBV30 with TRBJ2-2; D is uncertain. Trimming pared 1 base from V and 6 bases from J, leaving 9 bases between. The CDR3 length is 13 residues. From germline, CDR1 is GTSNPN and CDR2 SVGIG (reference sequence). The DNA of the CDR3 is TGTGCCTGGAGTGGAGTACGGGCCGGGGAGCTGTTTTTT. It translates to CAWSGVRAGELFF.

V usage is TRBV11-3 and J usage is TRBJ1-2, with 7 bases that match TRBD1. Germline lookup yields CDR1 SGHNT and CDR2 YENEEA. The CDR3 is made up of 15 amino acids. J lost 6 bases, V lost 4 bases, and 11 bases had no gene match. The CDR3 nucleotides read TGTGCCAGCAGCTCATTACAGGGGTCCCCTCATGGCTACACCTTC. It yields the protein CASSSLQGSPHGYTF.

This clone was seen more than once but under ten times. This chain links TRBV7-6 with TRBJ2-5; 10 bases line up with TRBD2. V was pared by 1 base and J by 6 bases, with 14 bases of the junction left unmatched. This CDR3 contains 18 residues. CDR1 and CDR2 from the germline V gene are SGHVS and FNYEAQ. The CDR3 region has the DNA TGTGCCAGCAGCTTAGGACTAGCGGGCGGGCTGGGGTGGCAGACCCAGTACTTC. Translating it yields CASSLGLAGGLGWQTQYF. The full variable domain, in which reference TRBV7-6 and TRBJ2-5 provide the parts outside the CDR3, is GAGVSQSPRYKVTKRGQDVALRCDPISGHVSLYWYRQALGQGPEFLTYFNYEAQQDKSGLPNDRFSAERPEGSISTLTIQRTEQRDSAMYRCASSLGLAGGLGWQTQYFGPGTRLLVL.

This sequence joins TRBV5-1 and TRBJ2-3; maybe TRBD1 (6 bases). With 5 bases removed from V and 2 bases from J, the gap between germline ends came to 18 bases. This CDR3 has 16 amino acids. The V gene's germline CDR1 is SGHRS and CDR2 YFSETQ. The CDR3 coding sequence is TGCGCCAGCAGATATATACCGGGACAATTCACAGATACGCAGTATTTT. Translating it yields CASRYIPGQFTDTQYF.

Of note for this clone: The sample holds other DNA sequences that translate to the same CDR3. V usage is TRBV19 and J usage is TRBJ2-1; tentatively, D is TRBD1 (5 bases). V lost 3 bases and J 6 bases, leaving 9 bases between the germline ends. Germline CDR1 reads LNHDA; CDR2 reads SQIVND (reference sequence). The CDR3 contains 13 residues. The CDR3 DNA reads TGTGCCAGTAGTATCAGTAGGGGCAATGAGCAGTTCTTC. This translates into CASSISRGNEQFF.

V usage is TRBV30 and J usage is TRBJ2-1, with a tentative D call TRBD1 (6 bases). The CDR3 has 11 amino acids. CDR1 GTSNPN and CDR2 SVGIG come from the germline V gene (reference sequence). The ends were cut back, 5 bases at V and 9 bases at J, with 11 bases in the middle. This CDR3 is CAWGDIAEQFF. The CDR3, as DNA: TGTGCCTGGGGGGACATTGCTGAGCAGTTCTTC.

Of note for this clone: One junction end does not reproduce the germline sequence, and a read error may be involved. This chain joins TRBV7-7 and TRBJ2-1, with 10 bases that match TRBD2. Germline CDR1 SSHAT, CDR2 FNYEAQ (reference sequence). The CDR3 has 17 amino acids. Here the CDR3 DNA reads TGTGCTAGCAGCCCTAGCCGAGCGGGAGGGACCTACAATGAGCAGTTCTTC. Encoded protein: CASSPSRAGGTYNEQFF.

The chain joins TRBV5-1 to TRBJ2-5; weak D call: TRBD1 (6 bases). Germline V lookup: CDR1 SGHRS, CDR2 YFSETQ. The CDR3 loop spans 14 amino acids. Trimming cost V 5 bases and J 5 bases, with 16 bases left between them. The CDR3 bases are TGCGCCAGCAGTTTCCAACAGGGTCGGGAGACCCAGTACTTC. This encodes CASSFQQGRETQYF.

The chain is built from TRBV6-1 and TRBJ2-5; the D gene is possibly TRBD1 (5 bases). V gave up 1 base and J gave up 4 bases, with 13 bases separating them. The CDR3 extends over 15 amino acids. Germline V lookup: CDR1 MNHNS, CDR2 SASEGT. CDR3 bases: TGTGCCAGCAGTGAAGGGCTAACAAGGGGAGAGACCCAGTACTTC. Translating gives CASSEGLTRGETQYF.

Comment on this clone: At one of its ends the junction is not consistent with the germline gene, which may arise from a read error. The chain is built from TRBV30 and TRBJ1-2; the D gene is possibly TRBD1 (6 bases). The CDR3 is 13 residues long. Germline CDR1 GTSNPN, CDR2 SVGIG (reference sequence). CDR3 region: CARSRPQGNGYTF. In DNA form, the CDR3 reads TGTGCCCGGAGTCGCCCACAGGGAAACGGCTACACCTTC.

The sample holds one count of this clone. This chain joins TRBV11-2 and TRBJ2-7; D ambiguous. Trimming removed 1 base at V and 2 bases at J, with 6 bases between. This CDR3 contains 13 residues. CDR1 SGHAT and CDR2 FQNNGV come from the germline V gene. The CDR3 DNA reads as TGTGCCAGCAGCTTAGTGGCCGCCTACGAGCAGTACTTC. As protein: CASSLVAAYEQYF.

This chain uses TRBV4-3 with TRBJ2-7; 10 bases are shared with TRBD1. CDR3 length equals 15 residues. Germline CDR1 and CDR2: LGHNA and YSLEER. J lost 0 bases, V lost 3 bases, and 2 bases had no gene match. The CDR3 region is CASSQRDRGSYEQYF. Written as DNA, the CDR3 is TGCGCCAGCAGCCAGAGGGACAGGGGCTCCTACGAGCAGTACTTC.

The rearrangement joins TRBV6-1 to TRBJ1-3, with TRBD1 matching over 10 bases. The ends lost 11 bases at V and 4 bases at J; junction bases unmatched: 8. The germline CDR1 and CDR2 sequences are MNHNS and SASEGT. The CDR3 spans 14 residues. In nucleotides, the CDR3 is TGTGCCGCCCGCGACAGGGGGCCGGGAAACACCATATATTTT. Translation gives CAARDRGPGNTIYF.

In DNA, the CDR3 is TGTGCCAGCAGCCCCCCCCGCGCGGGCAAGGGACAGGGGATGGGGCAGTACTTC. Its translation: CASSPPRAGKGQGMGQYF. This chain links TRBV5-6 with TRBJ2-7, with 10 bases matching TRBD1. The germline CDR1 and CDR2 sequences are SGHDT and YYEEEE. The length of the CDR3 is 18 residues. The J segment lost 9 bases and the V segment lost 4 bases, leaving 22 bases of the junction unmatched. Based on the CDR3 plus reference TRBV5-6 and TRBJ2-7, the full variable domain is DAGVTQSPTHLIKTRGQQVTLRCSPKSGHDTVSWYQQALGQGPQFIFQYYEEEERQRGNFPDRFSGHQFPNYSSELNVNALLLGDSALYLCASSPPRAGKGQGMGQYFGPGTRLTVT.

The chain is built from TRBV7-9 and TRBJ2-1; 16 nucleotides agree with TRBD2. Unmatched junction bases numbered 17, after V lost 5 bases and J lost 10 bases. CDR3 size: 19 residues. CDR1 is SEHNR, CDR2 FQNEAQ, per germline (reference sequence). CDR3 DNA sequence: TGTGCCAGCAGCCAGAGCCCGGGACTAGCGGGAGGGAGGATCAAGGAGCAGTTCTTC. It is translated as CASSQSPGLAGGRIKEQFF. The whole variable domain, filled in from reference TRBV7-9 and TRBJ2-1, reads DTGVSQNPRHKITKRGQNVTFRCDPISEHNRLYWYRQTLGQGPEFLTYFQNEAQLEKSRLLSDRFSAERPKGSFSTLEIQRTEQGDSAMYLCASSQSPGLAGGRIKEQFFGPGTRLTVL.

This chain uses TRBV10-2 with TRBJ2-5; no definite D call. The J call may be wrong; the DNA end is better matched by TRBJ2-7. CDR3 length: 11 residues. Germline loops: CDR1 WSHSY, CDR2 SAAADI. CDR3 sequence reads: CASSERYEQYF. CDR3 sequence (DNA): TGCGCCAGCAGTGAGCGGTACGAGCAGTACTTC.